Listed here are 32 T cell receptor beta chains from one sample, sequenced in a study of response to subunit inactivated influenza vaccine. TCRdb analysed the RT-PCR reads with MiXCR anew, one entry per CDR3 protein. The table records 500,000 to 550,000 distinct CDR3 sequences, roughly a quarter of them present only once. These data were likewise used in another study, on T cells expressing NK-cell markers. That paper notes: Libraries used 5'RACE template switching adding universal primer site and UMIs.

This sample comprised CD4+ T cells sorted from PBMCs, obtained about 11 days after vaccination. Receptor source: a man aged 50-59 years who received an inactivated influenza vaccine.

This rearrangement joins TRBV5-5 to TRBJ1-5, with 7 bases lining up with TRBD1. This CDR3 has 16 amino acids. The junction had 7 bases not matched to a gene; V was cut back by 0 bases and J by 4 bases. Germline lookup yields CDR1 SGHKS and CDR2 YYEKEE (reference sequence). This chain's CDR3 is CASSLDARGWNQPQHF. DNA for the CDR3: TGTGCCAGCAGCTTGGACGCCAGGGGGTGGAATCAGCCCCAGCATTTT.

The V gene is TRBV4-3, the J gene TRBJ2-4; 8 bases match TRBD1. The CDR3 runs 16 residues. V was pared by 2 bases and J by 7 bases, with 10 bases of the junction left unmatched. In germline, CDR1 is LGHNA, CDR2 YSLEER. In nucleotides, the CDR3 is TGCGCCAGCAGCCAATTAGACAAAGGACAGGGCAACATTCAGTACTTC. Its protein is CASSQLDKGQGNIQYF.

This chain joins TRBV6-1 and TRBJ1-2; D unclear. V lost 8 bases and J 0 bases, leaving 10 bases between the germline ends. The germline V gene encodes CDR1 MNHNS and CDR2 SASEGT. The CDR3 length is 13 residues. CDR3 coding DNA: TGTGCCAGCTCAGGAGCGCCTAACTATGGCTACACCTTC. Its translation: CASSGAPNYGYTF.

The V and J genes are TRBV7-6 and TRBJ1-2; 9 nucleotides line up with TRBD1. V shed 5 bases and J 5 bases; nucleotides not matched to a gene: 9. The germline CDR1 and CDR2 sequences are SGHVS and FNYEAQ. There are 15 residues in the CDR3. CDR3 DNA sequence: TGTGCCAGCAGCCTAGAGACAGGGGGAACTTATGGCTACACCTTC. Translation gives CASSLETGGTYGYTF.

This clonotype turned up a few times. The chain links TRBV9 to TRBJ1-2, with 9 bases aligning to TRBD1. V trimming: 3 bases; J trimming: 3 bases; junction bases outside the gene matches: 9. Per germline, CDR1 SGDLS and CDR2 YYNGEE. The CDR3 runs 16 residues. CDR3 coding DNA: TGTGCCAGCAGCGGACAGGGGGGCCGTTGGGACTATGGCTACACCTTC. As protein: CASSGQGGRWDYGYTF.

The chain links TRBV11-2 to TRBJ1-1; D gene ambiguous. This CDR3 spans 13 amino acids. Germline V CDR1 and CDR2: SGHAT, FQNNGV. V gave up 4 bases and J gave up 7 bases, with 13 bases separating them. CDR3 in DNA: TGTGCCAGCAGCTCCCGACGACAAAGTGAAGCTTTCTTT. Its translation: CASSSRRQSEAFF.

The genes are TRBV5-5 and TRBJ2-1, with 10 nucleotides matching TRBD2. This CDR3 is built from 16 residues. Germline CDR1 is SGHKS and CDR2 is YYEKEE (reference sequence). The V segment lost 5 bases and the J segment 2 bases; nucleotides outside the gene matches: 7. The CDR3: CASSRPSGSAYNEQFF. The CDR3 bases are TGTGCCAGCAGTCGTCCTAGCGGGAGCGCCTACAATGAGCAGTTCTTC.

The gene calls are TRBV14 and TRBJ2-3; D gene unclear. The CDR3 covers 12 residues. The V gene's germline CDR1 is SGHDN and CDR2 FVKESK. V gave up 4 bases and J gave up 5 bases, with 7 bases separating them. CDR3: CASSLNKDTQYF. The CDR3 DNA reads as TGTGCCAGCAGCCTAAATAAAGATACGCAGTATTTT.

This clonotype has a handful of counts. This chain links TRBV7-6 with TRBJ2-5; no clear D. Trimming removed 5 bases at V and 4 bases at J, with 8 bases between. This CDR3 contains 12 residues. Germline assignment: CDR1 SGHVS and CDR2 FNYEAQ. This chain's CDR3 is CASSLPLETQYF. The CDR3 DNA sequence: TGTGCCAGCAGCCTCCCTTTAGAGACCCAGTACTTC.

This clonotype was seen many times. This chain connects TRBV7-9 to TRBJ2-7, with D unclear. The V gene's germline CDR1 is SEHNR and CDR2 FQNEAQ (reference sequence). V gave up 1 base and J gave up 0 bases, with 7 bases separating them. This CDR3 contains 14 residues. The CDR3 here is CASSLDLSSYEQYF. The DNA of the CDR3 is TGTGCCAGCAGCTTAGACTTGAGCTCCTACGAGCAGTACTTC. Full variable domain (outside the CDR3, taken from reference TRBV7-9 and TRBJ2-7): DTGVSQNPRHKITKRGQNVTFRCDPISEHNRLYWYRQTLGQGPEFLTYFQNEAQLEKSRLLSDRFSAERPKGSFSTLEIQRTEQGDSAMYLCASSLDLSSYEQYFGPGTRLTVT.

The rearrangement uses TRBV6-2 or TRBV6-3 and TRBJ2-3, with D possibly TRBD1 on 7 matching bases. The CDR3 totals 17 residues. Trimming removed 6 bases from V and 5 bases from J, with 24 bases in between. Germline V lookup: CDR1 MNHEY, CDR2 SVGEGT. DNA of the CDR3: TGTGCCAGCAGCACCATCCGACAGGGTCGGGAGAAAGATACGCAGTATTTT. As protein: CASSTIRQGREKDTQYF.

This clonotype was detected a few times. The rearrangement joins TRBV2 to TRBJ2-7, with D possibly matching TRBD1 (6 bases). V lost 4 bases to trimming and J lost 9 bases, with 22 bases between them. The length of the CDR3 is 15 residues. Germline V gene lookup returns CDR1 SNHLY and CDR2 FYNNEI. The CDR3 sequence is CASSGPGTPANGQYF. CDR3 bases: TGTGCCAGCAGTGGCCCCGGGACACCAGCGAACGGGCAGTACTTC.

This clonotype was seen many times. The V and J genes are TRBV4-2 and TRBJ2-3; D gene ambiguous. This CDR3 contains 15 residues. With 0 bases removed from V and 0 bases from J, the gap between germline ends came to 7 bases. CDR1 is LGHNA and CDR2 is YNFKEQ in the germline V gene. The CDR3 here is CASSQELDSTDTQYF. The CDR3 DNA is TGTGCCAGCAGCCAAGAACTTGATAGCACAGATACGCAGTATTTT.

A few counts support this clonotype. The chain links TRBV12-3 or TRBV12-4 to TRBJ2-3; D might be TRBD2 (5 bases). The CDR3 consists of 16 residues. V lost 4 bases and J 1 base, leaving 15 bases between the germline ends. CDR3 DNA sequence: TGTGCCAGCAGTTGGGTAAGCGGTTCGGGCACAGATACGCAGTATTTT. It codes for CASSWVSGSGTDTQYF.

This rearrangement joins TRBV7-8 to TRBJ2-2; maybe TRBD1 (6 bases). This CDR3 is 15 amino acids long. From germline, CDR1 is SGHVS and CDR2 FQNEAQ. V was clipped by 4 bases and J by 1 base, with 10 bases between them. CDR3 residues: CASSSGTQNTGELFF. The CDR3 DNA is TGTGCCAGCAGCTCCGGGACACAGAACACCGGGGAGCTGTTTTTT.

This clonotype came up a few times. The gene calls are TRBV5-6 and TRBJ2-6; D remains unclear. Trimming removed 0 bases from V and 0 bases from J, with 13 bases in between. The CDR3 spans 18 residues. Germline-derived CDR1 and CDR2 are SGHDT and YYEEEE. The CDR3 nucleotides read TGTGCCAGCAGCTTGGTAGGGTTTCAGGTCTCTGGGGCCAACGTCCTGACTTTC. This gives the protein CASSLVGFQVSGANVLTF.

This rearrangement joins TRBV11-1 to TRBJ2-7, with 7 positions matching TRBD2. This CDR3 has 14 residues. Per the germline V gene, CDR1 is SGHAT and CDR2 is FQDESV (reference sequence). The junction had 6 bases not matched to a gene; V was cut back by 3 bases and J by 4 bases. CDR3 nucleotides: TGTGCCAGCAGCTTCGGGCGGGAGACTTACGAGCAGTACTTC. The encoded protein is CASSFGRETYEQYF.

The genes are TRBV12-3 or TRBV12-4 and TRBJ1-1; TRBD1 agrees at 8 bases. This CDR3 has 15 amino acids. Trimming at V came to 6 bases and at J to 8 bases, leaving 14 bases not matched to a gene. The CDR3 nucleotides read TGTGCCAGCAGCCCAGGCCCGGGACAGGAGGGAGAAGCTTTCTTT. It yields the protein CASSPGPGQEGEAFF.

The CDR3 DNA sequence: TGTGCCAGCAGTAGGGGGGCCAACTGGGAGACCCAGTACTTC. Translation gives CASSRGANWETQYF. The chain uses TRBV6-1 and TRBJ2-5; D possibly uses TRBD1 or TRBD2 (6 bases each). The germline gives CDR1 MNHNS, CDR2 SASEGT. The ends were cut back, 5 bases at V and 5 bases at J, with 15 bases in the middle. The CDR3 has 14 residues.

The chain carries TRBV12-3 or TRBV12-4 and TRBJ2-5; D possibly matches TRBD1 or TRBD2 (5 bases each). Trimming took 5 bases from V and 5 from J, leaving 18 bases between them. The CDR3 length is 15 residues. CDR3 in amino acids: CASSKTGTLRETQYF. CDR3 DNA sequence: TGTGCCAGCAGTAAAACCGGGACCCTGCGGGAGACCCAGTACTTC.

This clonotype was observed many times. CDR3 region: CSALGLAGTQYF. The CDR3 nucleotides are TGCAGTGCCCTTGGACTAGCCGGAACCCAGTACTTC. The chain links TRBV20-1 to TRBJ2-5; TRBD2 aligns across 8 bases. The germline V gene has CDR1 DFQATT and CDR2 SNEGSKA (reference sequence). With V trimmed by 6 bases and J by 8 bases, 8 bases remained unmatched. The CDR3 extends over 12 amino acids.

The chain is built from TRBV5-1 and TRBJ2-1; 7 bases are shared with TRBD1. The CDR3 is 15 residues long. The V gene end was trimmed by 3 bases and the J gene end by 6 bases; junction bases not matched to a gene: 9. Germline-derived CDR1 and CDR2 are SGHRS and YFSETQ. CDR3 sequence: CASSSRPAGGNEQFF. CDR3 nucleotides: TGCGCCAGCAGCTCCCGGCCCGCAGGGGGCAATGAGCAGTTCTTC.

CDR3 protein: CSVGGGNYGYTF. The CDR3 coding sequence is TGCAGCGTTGGAGGGGGGAACTATGGCTACACCTTC. This rearrangement joins TRBV29-1 to TRBJ1-2; D may be TRBD1 (6 bases). CDR1 and CDR2 from the germline V gene are SQVTM and ANQGSEA. The CDR3 contains 12 residues. V was cut by 4 bases and J by 2 bases, with 8 bases left in between.

There are a few counts of this clonotype. The V and J genes are TRBV28 and TRBJ2-5; possible D gene TRBD2, 5 bases. This CDR3 has 14 residues. The V end was cut by 2 bases, the J end by 4 bases, with 11 bases between. The V gene's germline CDR1 is MDHEN and CDR2 SYDVKM. CDR3 region: CASSLTASRETQYF. CDR3 sequence (DNA): TGTGCCAGCAGTTTAACTGCTAGCCGAGAGACCCAGTACTTC.

The rearrangement links TRBV5-1 to TRBJ2-5; no clear D gene. Germline CDR1 is SGHRS and CDR2 is YFSETQ. V was trimmed by 0 bases and J by 1 base, leaving 13 bases between them. This CDR3 contains 16 residues. CDR3 residues: CASSLDPSPVQETQYF. The CDR3 nucleotides are TGCGCCAGCAGCTTGGACCCGTCTCCCGTCCAAGAGACCCAGTACTTC.

The chain uses TRBV3-1 and TRBJ2-7, with 8 positions matching TRBD2. This CDR3 comprises 13 residues. The germline CDR1 and CDR2 sequences are LGHDT and YNNKEL (reference sequence). With 5 bases clipped from V and 6 bases from J, the junction kept 6 bases outside the gene matches. CDR3 sequence: CASSSVSGTEQYF. CDR3 bases: TGTGCCAGCAGCTCCGTTAGCGGGACCGAGCAGTACTTC.

V usage is TRBV6-4 and J usage is TRBJ2-1, with D uncertain. CDR1 MRHNA and CDR2 SNTAGT come from the germline V gene. The CDR3 consists of 13 residues. The ends were cut back, 2 bases at V and 8 bases at J, with 10 bases in the middle. CDR3 protein: CASSDGRSHEQFF. DNA of the CDR3: TGTGCCAGCAGTGACGGCAGGAGTCATGAGCAGTTCTTC.

The chain couples TRBV15 to TRBJ2-2; TRBD2 matches at 7 bases. The trim removed 0 bases at V and 7 bases at J, leaving 5 bases unmatched. There are 15 residues in the CDR3. Germline CDR1 and CDR2: LNHNV and YYDKDF (reference sequence). The CDR3 DNA follows: TGTGCCACCAGCAGAGAAGCGGGGCAGGGCGGGGAGCTGTTTTTT. It is translated as CATSREAGQGGELFF.

Only a few counts were recorded for this clonotype. The chain is built from TRBV29-1 and TRBJ1-2; tentative D call: TRBD1 (6 bases). The CDR3 runs to 12 residues. Germline CDR1 and CDR2: SQVTM and ANQGSEA. The V gene lost 6 bases and the J gene lost 2 bases, with 10 bases spanning the gap. Here the CDR3 DNA reads TGCAGCGTCTTTACAGGGAACTATGGCTACACCTTC. Its protein product is CSVFTGNYGYTF. The full variable domain, its missing parts supplied by reference TRBV29-1 and TRBJ1-2, is SAVISQKPSRDICQRGTSLTIQCQVDSQVTMMFWYRQQPGQSLTLIATANQGSEATYESGFVIDKFPISRPNLTFSTLTVSNMSPEDSSIYLCSVFTGNYGYTFGSGTRLTVV.

This clonotype came up a few times. This rearrangement joins TRBV5-1 to TRBJ1-6, with D tentatively TRBD1 (5 bases). From germline, CDR1 is SGHRS and CDR2 YFSETQ. V gave up 1 base and J gave up 6 bases, with 14 bases separating them. This CDR3 has 16 amino acids. In DNA, the CDR3 is TGCGCCAGCAGCTTGACGGCAGGGATAACTAATTCACCCCTCCACTTT. It is translated as CASSLTAGITNSPLHF.

There are a few counts of this clonotype. The V and J genes are TRBV12-3 or TRBV12-4 and TRBJ2-4; the D is unclear. With 1 base removed from V and 1 base from J, the gap between germline ends came to 17 bases. CDR3 size: 18 residues. CDR3 DNA: TGTGCCAGCAGTTTAGGGAGAGTCCTCTCCGGGGCCAAAAACATTCAGTACTTC. Amino acids: CASSLGRVLSGAKNIQYF.

The chain's CDR3 is CASKWTPTNEKLFF. As DNA, the CDR3 is TGTGCCAGCAAGTGGACGCCAACTAATGAAAAACTGTTTTTT. V and J are TRBV6-1 and TRBJ1-4; D gene unclear. Trimming shortened V by 7 bases and J by 0 bases, and 9 bases separated the two germline ends. Germline CDR1 is MNHNS and CDR2 is SASEGT. CDR3 length equals 14 residues.